The 19 T cell receptor beta chains below come from one sample, sequenced in a study of T cell changes during pregnancy in multiple sclerosis. The data were produced by immunoSEQ multiplex PCR, yet TCRdb's version contains in-frame clones alone and is incomplete. The sample includes tens of thousands of clones, around 93% of them seen just once. The sample in question was CD8+ T cells from peripheral blood mononuclear cells, obtained after pregnancy. The receptors originated from a female donor with multiple sclerosis, enrolled in a pregnancy study.

This chain links TRBV4-2 with TRBJ1-5; the D gene is possibly TRBD1 (5 bases). The CDR3 is made up of 18 amino acids. Germline CDR1 is LGHNA and CDR2 is YNFKEQ. V lost 0 bases, J lost 6 bases, and 21 bases lay in between. The CDR3 bases are TGTGCCAGCAGCCAAGAAAGGACAAGAGAGCCTAGCGGTCAGCCCCAGCATTTT. Translation gives CASSQERTREPSGQPQHF.

V usage is TRBV11-2 and J usage is TRBJ1-1; 9 bases match TRBD1. The CDR3 totals 15 residues. The junction had 4 bases not matched to a gene; V was cut back by 3 bases and J by 2 bases. Per the germline V gene, CDR1 is SGHAT and CDR2 is FQNNGV. CDR3: CASSFGTGLNTEAFF. In DNA, the CDR3 is TGTGCCAGCAGCTTTGGGACAGGGTTAAACACTGAAGCTTTCTTT.

The chain combines TRBV9 with TRBJ1-1; the match to TRBD1 covers 7 bases. V gave up 4 bases and J gave up 3 bases; unmatched junction bases: 12. The germline V gene has CDR1 SGDLS and CDR2 YYNGEE. The CDR3 has 16 residues. CDR3 amino acids: CASSPQGQGGYTEAFF. Written as DNA, the CDR3 is TGTGCCAGCAGCCCTCAGGGGCAGGGGGGTTACACTGAAGCTTTCTTT.

J is TRBJ1-6 and V is TRBV14; D is uncertain. V gave up 0 bases and J gave up 7 bases, with 13 bases separating them. The CDR3 consists of 16 residues. Germline V gene lookup returns CDR1 SGHDN and CDR2 FVKESK. CDR3 region: CASSQDLSGNNSPLHF. As DNA, the CDR3 is TGTGCCAGCAGCCAAGATTTATCGGGAAACAATTCACCCCTCCACTTT. Looking up the rest from reference TRBV14 and TRBJ1-6 gives the full variable domain: EAGVTQFPSHSVIEKGQTVTLRCDPISGHDNLYWYRRVMGKEIKFLLHFVKESKQDESGMPNNRFLAERTGGTYSTLKVQPAELEDSGVYFCASSQDLSGNNSPLHFGNGTRLTVT.

This sequence joins TRBV7-6 and TRBJ2-1, with D tentatively TRBD2 (6 bases). The germline V and J ends were trimmed by 6 bases and 2 bases, with 14 bases remaining between them. This CDR3 spans 15 amino acids. Germline V CDR1 and CDR2: SGHVS, FNYEAQ. The CDR3 sequence is CASSYGGGPYNEQFF. The CDR3 DNA is TGTGCCAGCAGTTACGGAGGAGGGCCCTACAATGAGCAGTTCTTC.

The rearrangement links TRBV6-5 to TRBJ1-5; 8 nucleotides line up with TRBD1. Germline CDR1 is MNHEY and CDR2 is SVGAGI. Germline trimming cut 6 bases from V and 6 bases from J; bases unmatched to any gene: 10. CDR3 length: 15 amino acids. The CDR3 coding sequence is TGTGCCAGCAGCTCAAGACAGGGGATCTTTCAGCCCCAGCATTTT. It encodes CASSSRQGIFQPQHF.

The rearrangement joins TRBV7-2 to TRBJ2-7; TRBD1 matches at 9 bases. The CDR3 runs 14 residues. V shed 3 bases and J 2 bases; nucleotides not matched to a gene: 2. Germline V gene lookup returns CDR1 SGHTA and CDR2 FQGNSA. The CDR3 loop is CASSFRTGAYEQYF. The CDR3 coding sequence is TGTGCCAGCAGCTTCAGGACAGGGGCCTACGAGCAGTACTTC.

The chain couples TRBV2 to TRBJ1-5; D might be TRBD1 (5 bases). The V end was cut by 3 bases, the J end by 4 bases, with 16 bases between. Germline values: CDR1 SNHLY, CDR2 FYNNEI. This CDR3 contains 16 residues. The CDR3 DNA sequence: TGTGCCAGCAGTGACAGCAGGGAGGTTCCGAATCAGCCCCAGCATTTT. Protein: CASSDSREVPNQPQHF.

The chain has TRBV5-8 and TRBJ2-5, with 10 bases matching TRBD1. Germline V lookup: CDR1 SGHTS, CDR2 YDEGEE. This CDR3 spans 17 amino acids. The J segment lost 0 bases and the V segment lost 3 bases, leaving 8 bases of the junction unmatched. CDR3 DNA: TGTGCCAGCAGCTCCTACCGGGACAGGGGAAACCAAGAGACCCAGTACTTC. It yields the protein CASSSYRDRGNQETQYF.

V gene TRBV29-1 combines with J gene TRBJ2-6; D is perhaps TRBD1 (6 bases). This CDR3 has 16 residues. The germline V gene has CDR1 SQVTM and CDR2 ANQGSEA. The V gene lost 3 bases and the J gene lost 4 bases, with 16 bases spanning the gap. This CDR3 reads CSVDIRGESGANVLTF. CDR3 bases: TGCAGCGTTGATATCAGGGGAGAATCCGGGGCCAACGTCCTGACTTTC. The variable domain in full, completed from reference TRBV29-1 and TRBJ2-6, reads SAVISQKPSRDICQRGTSLTIQCQVDSQVTMMFWYRQQPGQSLTLIATANQGSEATYESGFVIDKFPISRPNLTFSTLTVSNMSPEDSSIYLCSVDIRGESGANVLTFGAGSRLTVL.

The genes are TRBV9 and TRBJ1-1, with TRBD1 matching over 9 bases. The CDR3 totals 14 residues. J was trimmed by 6 bases and V by 3 bases; bases with no gene match: 6. CDR1 and CDR2 (germline): SGDLS, YYNGEE. CDR3: CASSARTGAPEAFF. The DNA of the CDR3 is TGTGCCAGCAGCGCACGGACAGGGGCCCCTGAAGCTTTCTTT.

This chain uses TRBV4-2 with TRBJ1-1; D is possibly TRBD1 (5 bases). The germline V gene encodes CDR1 LGHNA and CDR2 YNFKEQ. V lost 0 bases and J lost 1, with 12 bases in between. The CDR3 totals 16 residues. As DNA, the CDR3 is TGTGCCAGCAGCCAAGACGGCACAGGTCGGAACACTGAAGCTTTCTTT. Translated, it gives CASSQDGTGRNTEAFF.

V gene TRBV11-2 combines with J gene TRBJ2-7; D call uncertain. This CDR3 comprises 13 residues. The germline V gene encodes CDR1 SGHAT and CDR2 FQNNGV. The V and J ends lost 1 base and 5 bases respectively, with 9 bases between them. CDR3 protein: CASSLVSGNEQYF. The CDR3 region has the DNA TGTGCCAGCAGCTTAGTTTCAGGAAACGAGCAGTACTTC.

The CDR3 DNA sequence: TGTGCCAGCAGCTTAACTAGCACAGATACGCAGTATTTT. Translating it yields CASSLTSTDTQYF. The rearrangement joins TRBV5-4 to TRBJ2-3; no clear D gene. This CDR3 has 13 residues. CDR1 SGHNT and CDR2 YYREEE come from the germline V gene (reference sequence). V was shortened by 2 bases and J by 0 bases, with 4 bases between the two germline ends.

Here the CDR3 DNA reads TGTGCCAGCAGCCAATGGACAGGGGGCATGGATACGCAGTATTTT. Encoded protein: CASSQWTGGMDTQYF. The chain links TRBV9 to TRBJ2-3, with 11 bases fitting TRBD1. V shed 4 bases and J 6 bases; nucleotides not matched to a gene: 7. Per germline, CDR1 SGDLS and CDR2 YYNGEE. The CDR3 length is 15 residues.

This clone was detected once. The chain uses TRBV27 and TRBJ2-1; tentatively, D is TRBD2 (5 bases). Germline V lookup: CDR1 MNHEY, CDR2 SMNVEV (reference sequence). CDR3 size: 14 residues. Trimming removed 4 bases from V and 3 bases from J, with 10 bases in between. CDR3 coding DNA: TGTGCCAGCAGTTCAGGACTGTTCTACAATGAGCAGTTCTTC. It translates to CASSSGLFYNEQFF.

This clone was detected once. The gene calls are TRBV19 and TRBJ1-1; D remains ambiguous. The V end lost 7 bases, the J end lost 1 base, and 13 bases lay between the germline ends. Germline values: CDR1 LNHDA, CDR2 SQIVND (reference sequence). The CDR3 is made up of 14 amino acids. The chain's CDR3 is CASKWNSQNTEAFF. CDR3 bases: TGTGCCAGTAAGTGGAACAGCCAGAACACTGAAGCTTTCTTT.

The chain is built from TRBV19 and TRBJ1-1; tentatively, D is TRBD1 (6 bases). V lost 6 bases and J 4 bases, leaving 12 bases between the germline ends. Germline lookup yields CDR1 LNHDA and CDR2 SQIVND (reference sequence). The length of the CDR3 is 13 residues. CDR3 bases: TGTGCCAGTAGGAACCTCAGGGGCACTGAAGCTTTCTTT. Translation: CASRNLRGTEAFF.

The chain is built from TRBV5-5 and TRBJ1-1; D remains unclear. V was clipped by 4 bases and J by 0 bases, with 7 bases between them. The CDR3 length is 13 residues. The germline gives CDR1 SGHKS, CDR2 YYEKEE (reference sequence). The CDR3 nucleotides read TGTGCCAGCAGCATAGACATGAACACTGAAGCTTTCTTT. This sequence encodes CASSIDMNTEAFF. Looking up the rest from reference TRBV5-5 and TRBJ1-1 gives the full variable domain: DAGVTQSPTHLIKTRGQQVTLRCSPISGHKSVSWYQQVLGQGPQFIFQYYEKEERGRGNFPDRFSARQFPNYSSELNVNALLLGDSALYLCASSIDMNTEAFFGQGTRLTVV.